This T cell receptor beta chain was captured by sequencing in a study of shared clonotypes between healthy human individuals. Generated by immunoSEQ multiplex PCR, the TCRdb table keeps only in-frame clones and is missing some. The table shows some 790,000 clones, with around 77% occurring only once. CDR3 length: 17 residues. Germline lookup yields CDR1 SGHRS and CDR2 YFSETQ. Between the trimmed V and J ends, which lost 4 bases and 0 bases, there was a span of 16 bases. Within Nashville, Tennessee resided all donors, each a Caucasian adult. V usage is TRBV5-1 and J usage is TRBJ2-2; D is perhaps TRBD2 (6 bases). The source is a woman aged 25 to 39 in good health. Input material: memory CD4+ T cells sorted from blood. Indicated subset: CD45RA-negative fraction. Here the CDR3 reads CASSPGTHSSNTGELFF. CDR3 bases: TGCGCCAGCAGCCCGGGGACTCACTCATCGAACACCGGGGAGCTGTTTTTT.